This paragraph covers one T cell receptor beta chain sequence. Its antigen is not known. CD4+ cells of the naive, central memory, regulatory and stem cell-like memory types were sorted via CD45RO/CCR7/CD25/CD127/CD95/CD27. This sample is part of a study of beta chain features in type 1 diabetes. Findings and caveats of the study: Type 1 diabetes patients had TCRB CDR3s that were shorter (moderately but significantly so) in all four CD4+ subsets.

The sequenced template was cDNA made from the entire isolated RNA. The protocol was immunoSEQ multiplex PCR, while the TCRdb copy is restricted to in-frame clones and leaves out a portion. The table has some 330,000 clones, around 13% seen once. The V end lost 0 bases, the J end lost 2 bases, and 11 bases lay between the germline ends. The CDR3 is 15 residues long. Germline V CDR1 and CDR2: SGDLS, YYNGEE. This clonotype was sampled from a woman under 30 with type 1 diabetes. The V call is TRBV9, the J call TRBJ2-5; D may be TRBD1 (6 bases). Input material: naive CD4+ T cells from blood. The CDR3: CASSVAPDRQETQYF. Written as DNA, the CDR3 is TGTGCCAGCAGCGTAGCCCCGGACAGACAAGAGACCCAGTACTTC. Drawing the rest from reference TRBV9 and TRBJ2-5, the complete variable domain is DSGVTQTPKHLITATGQRVTLRCSPRSGDLSVYWYQQSLDQGLQFLIQYYNGEERAKGNILERFSAQQFPDLHSELNLSSLELGDSALYFCASSVAPDRQETQYFGPGTRLLVL.